These 25 T cell receptor beta chains share one sample of origin, sequenced in a study of T cells in Graves' hyperthyroidism and ophthalmopathy. The TCR beta CDR3 regions underwent amplification using RNA transcripts as the source. The TCR CDR3 first-round RT-PCR relied on the HTBI primer set. TCRdb reanalysed the multiplex PCR reads using MiXCR and keeps one entry per CDR3 protein. The sample gives hundreds of thousands of distinct CDR3 sequences, 45% of which show up once; approximately 7.2% is in the top ten. Input material: peripheral blood or thyroid tissue (not recorded which). These receptors originate from an adult man with Graves' disease, either hyperthyroidism or ophthalmopathy (not recorded which).

This clonotype has a count of ten or more. This CDR3 is CASRQDRERKLFF. CDR3 in DNA: TGCGCCAGCAGACAGGACAGGGAACGAAAACTGTTTTTT. The chain employs TRBV10-2 and TRBJ1-4, with TRBD1 identical over 8 bases. Germline assignment: CDR1 WSHSY and CDR2 SAAADI. The CDR3 spans 13 residues. The ends lost 6 bases at V and 10 bases at J; junction bases unmatched: 7.

The J gene is TRBJ2-5, the V gene TRBV20-1; TRBD2 agrees at 11 bases. The J segment lost 0 bases and the V segment lost 7 bases, leaving 13 bases of the junction unmatched. The germline gives CDR1 DFQATT, CDR2 SNEGSKA (reference sequence). CDR3 size: 17 residues. The chain's CDR3 is CSGRLAGGPTYQETQYF. CDR3 DNA sequence: TGCAGTGGGCGTCTAGCGGGGGGCCCAACCTACCAAGAGACCCAGTACTTC.

This clonotype was counted a few times. This chain links TRBV7-8 with TRBJ2-7; D possibly corresponds to TRBD1 (5 bases). The length of the CDR3 is 13 residues. Looked up from germline, CDR1 is SGHVS and CDR2 is FQNEAQ. Trimming removed 3 bases at V and 3 bases at J, with 9 bases between. The CDR3 spells CASSFGALYEQYF. The CDR3 DNA reads TGTGCCAGCAGCTTTGGGGCTCTCTACGAGCAGTACTTC.

In this sample, this clonotype turned up many times. The chain combines TRBV7-2 with TRBJ1-2; TRBD1 is a possible D gene (6 bases). CDR3 length equals 14 residues. CDR1 is SGHTA and CDR2 is FQGNSA in the germline V gene. V shed 1 base and J shed 7 bases, with 13 bases lying between them. In DNA, the CDR3 is TGTGCCAGCAGCTTAGGCCCGGGACATGGTGGCTACACCTTC. It specifies CASSLGPGHGGYTF. The full variable domain, its missing parts supplied by reference TRBV7-2 and TRBJ1-2, is GAGVSQSPSNKVTEKGKDVELRCDPISGHTALYWYRQSLGQGLEFLIYFQGNSAPDKSGLPSDRFSAERTGGSVSTLTIQRTQQEDSAVYLCASSLGPGHGGYTFGSGTRLTVV.

This clonotype was observed a few times. The CDR3 sequence is CASSPRQGAAAYGYTF. CDR3 DNA sequence: TGTGCCAGCAGCCCAAGACAGGGGGCGGCCGCGTATGGCTACACCTTC. The V gene is TRBV7-9, the J gene TRBJ1-2; 10 bases line up with TRBD1. The trim removed 5 bases at V and 5 bases at J, leaving 11 bases unmatched. The germline V gene encodes CDR1 SEHNR and CDR2 FQNEAQ (reference sequence). This CDR3 region has 16 residues.

This chain joins TRBV4-1 and TRBJ1-1, with 10 nucleotides matching TRBD1. The V gene's germline CDR1 is MGHRA and CDR2 YSYEKL. V lost 4 bases, J lost 1 base, and 9 bases stayed unmatched. The CDR3 spans 17 residues. The CDR3 reads CASSLLVGQGTNTEAFF. The CDR3, as DNA: TGCGCCAGCAGCCTCTTGGTGGGACAGGGGACGAACACTGAAGCTTTCTTT.

This clonotype came up many times. The V gene is TRBV24-1, the J gene TRBJ1-1; D remains ambiguous. The CDR3 is 13 residues long. Trimming took off 3 bases at V and 1 base at J, with 5 bases between the two ends. Germline V gene sequence: CDR1 KGHDR, CDR2 SFDVKD. CDR3 DNA: TGTGCCACCAGTGATGGACCGAACACTGAAGCTTTCTTT. It specifies CATSDGPNTEAFF.

As to this clonotype: This may stem from a read error, because a much larger clone lies one nucleotide away. The J gene is TRBJ1-4, the V gene TRBV7-8; D gene ambiguous. Germline V gene sequence: CDR1 SGHVS, CDR2 FQNEAQ. V was clipped by 5 bases and J by 2 bases, with 9 bases between them. The CDR3 consists of 14 residues. CDR3 nucleotides: TGTGCCAGCAGCCCATCCTTTACTAATGAAAAACTGTTTTTT. It is translated as CASSPSFTNEKLFF.

This clonotype has a handful of counts. The gene calls are TRBV20-1 and TRBJ2-7; 8 bases fit TRBD1. CDR3 length: 14 amino acids. Germline V CDR1 and CDR2: DFQATT, SNEGSKA (reference sequence). V shed 5 bases, J shed 3 bases, and the junction held 9 bases outside the gene matches. In DNA form, the CDR3 reads TGCAGTGCTTCGGGACAGGCCTCCTACTACGAGCAGTACTTC. Encoded protein: CSASGQASYYEQYF.

This clonotype was picked up a small number of times. The chain carries TRBV6-1 and TRBJ1-6; D is perhaps TRBD1 (5 bases). The CDR3 loop spans 15 amino acids. V was shortened by 7 bases and J by 7 bases, with 17 bases between the two germline ends. In germline, CDR1 is MNHNS, CDR2 SASEGT. As DNA, the CDR3 is TGTGCCAGCACCCGAGAGGGGCAAGCAAATTCACCCCTCCACTTT. Its protein is CASTREGQANSPLHF.

The chain links TRBV7-9 to TRBJ1-5; 12 nucleotides match TRBD1. The CDR3 extends over 18 amino acids. V gave up 4 bases and J gave up 0 bases; unmatched junction bases: 7. Germline V CDR1 and CDR2: SEHNR, FQNEAQ (reference sequence). CDR3 protein: CASSYGTGGSYSNQPQHF. The CDR3 DNA sequence: TGTGCCAGCAGCTACGGGACAGGGGGCTCGTATAGCAATCAGCCCCAGCATTTT.

A remark on this clonotype: This may arise from a read error, as a much more abundant clone is one base away. The gene calls are TRBV24-1 and TRBJ2-7; no firm D call. The V gene's germline CDR1 is KGHDR and CDR2 SFDVKD. The CDR3 is 12 residues long. CDR3 region: CASSGSQDEQYF. The CDR3 DNA reads as TGTGCCAGCAGTGGTAGTCAAGACGAGCAGTACTTC.

The chain is built from TRBV2 and TRBJ1-2, with TRBD1 matching over 11 bases. This CDR3 comprises 14 residues. J was trimmed by 6 bases and V by 8 bases; bases with no gene match: 8. Germline CDR1 is SNHLY and CDR2 is FYNNEI. DNA for the CDR3: TGTGCCAGCGCGTCCGGGACAGGGGGAGATGGCTACACCTTC. This gives the protein CASASGTGGDGYTF.

The table lists this clonotype with many counts. This chain links TRBV6-5 with TRBJ1-1, with D tentatively TRBD1 (5 bases). In germline, CDR1 is MNHEY, CDR2 SVGAGI. The V and J ends lost 5 bases and 3 bases respectively, with 10 bases between them. There are 13 residues in the CDR3. The CDR3 loop reads CASSVLGDTEAFF. CDR3 sequence (DNA): TGTGCCAGCAGTGTACTAGGGGACACTGAAGCTTTCTTT.

This clonotype was seen repeatedly, ten times or more. This chain links TRBV2 with TRBJ2-7; tentatively, D is TRBD1 (5 bases). From germline, CDR1 is SNHLY and CDR2 FYNNEI. V lost 7 bases to trimming and J lost 1 base, with 17 bases between them. CDR3 length: 15 amino acids. The CDR3 spells CASKIDRPASYEQYF. CDR3 DNA sequence: TGTGCCAGCAAGATTGACAGACCCGCATCCTACGAGCAGTACTTC.

In its sample, this clonotype was seen a few times. The chain is built from TRBV7-9 and TRBJ2-5, with D possibly TRBD2 on 5 matching bases. V lost 3 bases, J lost 5 bases, and 13 bases lay in between. Germline V gene sequence: CDR1 SEHNR, CDR2 FQNEAQ (reference sequence). The CDR3 covers 14 residues. CDR3 nucleotides: TGTGCCAGCAGCTTGCCGGGGAATCTGGAGACCCAGTACTTC. The encoded protein is CASSLPGNLETQYF.

In this sample, this clonotype turned up many times. J is TRBJ1-1 and V is TRBV15; possible D gene TRBD1, 6 bases. CDR1 and CDR2 from the germline V gene are LNHNV and YYDKDF (reference sequence). V was pared by 3 bases and J by 11 bases, with 22 bases between. CDR3 length: 15 amino acids. CDR3 protein: CATSSPGGGRDVAFF. CDR3 nucleotide sequence: TGTGCCACCAGCAGCCCTGGAGGGGGACGGGATGTGGCTTTCTTT.

The rearrangement joins TRBV11-2 to TRBJ2-7; 8 nucleotides align to TRBD1. V lost 5 bases, J lost 4 bases, and 13 bases stayed unmatched. The V gene's germline CDR1 is SGHAT and CDR2 FQNNGV. This CDR3 is built from 16 residues. CDR3 protein: CASSPWARGPGYEQYF. In nucleotides, the CDR3 is TGTGCCAGCAGCCCGTGGGCCAGGGGGCCGGGATACGAGCAGTACTTC. The full variable domain, with the rest looked up from reference TRBV11-2 and TRBJ2-7, is EAGVAQSPRYKIIEKRQSVAFWCNPISGHATLYWYQQILGQGPKLLIQFQNNGVVDDSQLPKDRFSAERLKGVDSTLKIQPAKLEDSAVYLCASSPWARGPGYEQYFGPGTRLTVT.

V is TRBV6-6 and J is TRBJ1-5; D ambiguous. The CDR3 has 15 residues. Trimming stripped 4 bases from V and 5 bases from J, with 15 bases between. The germline gives CDR1 MNHNY, CDR2 SVGAGI (reference sequence). The CDR3 coding sequence is TGTGCCAGCAGTTTACTGGGCCAGGAGGATCAGCCCCAGCATTTT. This translates into CASSLLGQEDQPQHF.

The V and J genes are TRBV24-1 and TRBJ1-2, with 10 bases matching TRBD1. Germline trimming cut 3 bases from V and 8 bases from J; bases unmatched to any gene: 8. Germline CDR1 is KGHDR and CDR2 is SFDVKD. There are 15 residues in the CDR3. Here the CDR3 reads CATSDPSGTGAGYTF. The CDR3 DNA reads TGTGCCACCAGTGATCCTTCTGGGACAGGGGCCGGCTACACCTTC.

This clonotype showed up many times. This chain links TRBV20-1 with TRBJ2-5, with D hard to call. The CDR3 length is 11 residues. The V end was cut by 6 bases, the J end by 4 bases, with 9 bases between. CDR1 and CDR2 (germline): DFQATT, SNEGSKA (reference sequence). The CDR3, as DNA: TGCAGTGCCCTGGACCGAGAGACCCAGTACTTC. The encoded protein is CSALDRETQYF.

CDR3 sequence: CASTPSEDTEAFF. CDR3 bases: TGTGCCAGCACCCCCTCAGAAGACACTGAAGCTTTCTTT. V is TRBV7-9 and J is TRBJ1-1, with D uncertain. The CDR3 totals 13 residues. V was cut by 7 bases and J by 3 bases, with 12 bases left in between. The germline CDR1 and CDR2 sequences are SEHNR and FQNEAQ (reference sequence).

This clonotype was counted at least ten times. The chain carries TRBV10-3 and TRBJ1-2; 12 bases agree with TRBD1. Germline lookup yields CDR1 ENHRY and CDR2 SYGVKD. V shed 3 bases and J 8 bases; nucleotides not matched to a gene: 10. This CDR3 is 16 amino acids long. The CDR3 sequence: CAISETRGQGARGYTF. CDR3 DNA sequence: TGTGCCATCAGTGAAACGAGGGGACAGGGGGCTCGGGGCTACACCTTC.

The table lists this clonotype with many counts. The chain uses TRBV2 and TRBJ1-4; D gene uncertain. Germline V CDR1 and CDR2: SNHLY, FYNNEI. CDR3 length: 15 residues. The V gene lost 1 base and the J gene lost 6 bases, with 12 bases spanning the gap. The CDR3 sequence: CASSEEVGSDEKLFF. The CDR3 DNA sequence: TGTGCCAGCAGTGAAGAGGTGGGATCAGATGAAAAACTGTTTTTT.

In this sample, this clonotype turned up a few times. The V call is TRBV20-1, the J call TRBJ2-7, with 11 bases matching TRBD1. J gave up 5 bases and V 6 bases, and 6 bases lay outside the gene matches. The CDR3 is 13 residues long. CDR1 is DFQATT and CDR2 is SNEGSKA in the germline V gene (reference sequence). The CDR3 coding sequence is TGCAGTGCCTTAGGACAGGGGGCCCACGAGCAGTACTTC. It codes for CSALGQGAHEQYF.